This T cell receptor beta chain was identified during a study of OX40 agonist ivuxolimab in advanced cancers. Some clones are missing from TCRdb's copy, which holds only in-frame ones; the method was immunoSEQ multiplex PCR. The data show 50,000 to 65,000 clones, with more than 75% seen just once and 0.9% to 1.2% held by the top ten. Germline V gives CDR1 SGHNT, CDR2 YYREEE (reference sequence). The CDR3 sequence is 12 residues long. V was trimmed by 0 bases and J by 7 bases, leaving 7 bases between them. This clone came up once. The V and J genes are TRBV5-4 and TRBJ1-1; D ambiguous. This TCR was sampled from an adult with an advanced solid tumor such as melanoma, head and neck, liver or kidney cancer. This sample comprised CD4+ or CD8+ T cells sorted from blood, obtained in a trial of the OX40 agonist ivuxolimab. The CDR3: CASSLGLREAFF. DNA for the CDR3: TGTGCCAGCAGCTTGGGACTTCGTGAAGCTTTCTTT.